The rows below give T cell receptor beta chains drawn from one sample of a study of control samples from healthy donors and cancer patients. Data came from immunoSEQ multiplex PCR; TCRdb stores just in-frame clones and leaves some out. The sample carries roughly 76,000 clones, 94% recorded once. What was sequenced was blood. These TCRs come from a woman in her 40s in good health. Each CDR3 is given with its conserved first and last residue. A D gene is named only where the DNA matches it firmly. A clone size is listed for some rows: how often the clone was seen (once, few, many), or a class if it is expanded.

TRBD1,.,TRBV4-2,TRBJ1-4,CASSQEGPGQSPSEKLFF,TGTGCCAGCAGCCAAGAGGGTCCGGGACAGAGTCCGAGTGAAAAACTGTTTTTT
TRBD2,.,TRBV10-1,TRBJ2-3,CASRERRGETDTQYF,TGCGCCAGCAGGGAACGGCGGGGGGAGACAGATACGCAGTATTTT
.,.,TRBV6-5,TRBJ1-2,CASSYQAGANYGYTF,TGTGCCAGCAGTTACCAGGCAGGGGCTAACTATGGCTACACCTTC
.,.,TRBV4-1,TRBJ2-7,CASSPLLKEPYEQYF,TGCGCCAGCAGCCCGCTTCTGAAGGAGCCGTACGAGCAGTACTTC
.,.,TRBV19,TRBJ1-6,CASSVRVGNSPLHF,TGTGCCAGTAGTGTGAGGGTTGGTAATTCACCCCTCCACTTT
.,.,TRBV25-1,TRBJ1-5,CASSEDSVNQPQHF,TGTGCCAGCAGTGAGGACAGTGTTAATCAGCCCCAGCATTTT
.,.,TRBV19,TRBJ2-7,CASSPTDGPYEQYF,TGTGCCAGCAGTCCGACAGATGGCCCCTACGAGCAGTACTTC
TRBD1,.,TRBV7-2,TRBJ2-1,CASSLDTGAYNEQFF,TGTGCCAGCAGCTTAGATACAGGGGCCTACAATGAGCAGTTCTTC
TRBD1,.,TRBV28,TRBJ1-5,CASSSLQSFFSTGDQPQHF,TGTGCCAGCAGTTCGCTACAATCCTTTTTTTCGACAGGGGATCAGCCCCAGCATTTT
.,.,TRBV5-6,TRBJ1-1,CASSLAYTEAFF,TGTGCCAGCAGCTTGGCATACACTGAAGCTTTCTTT
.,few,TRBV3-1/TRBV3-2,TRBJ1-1,CASSQVNSGESAFF,TGTGCCAGCAGCCAAGTGAATTCAGGGGAGTCAGCTTTCTTT
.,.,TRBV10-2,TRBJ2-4,CASSESPIIAKNIQYF,TGCGCCAGCAGTGAGTCCCCGATCATAGCCAAAAACATTCAGTACTTC
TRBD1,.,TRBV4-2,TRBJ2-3,CASSQGGTGGTDTQYF,TGTGCCAGCAGCCAGGGCGGGACAGGGGGCACAGATACGCAGTATTTT
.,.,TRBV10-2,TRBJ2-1,CASRGGNNEQFF,TGCGCCAGCAGGGGGGGAAACAATGAGCAGTTCTTC
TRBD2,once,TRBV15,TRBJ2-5,CATKDSGGQETQYF,TGTGCCACCAAAGATAGCGGGGGACAAGAGACCCAGTACTTC
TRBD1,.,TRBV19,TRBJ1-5,CASSRTGWQPQHF,TGTGCCAGTAGTAGGACAGGGTGGCAGCCCCAGCATTTT
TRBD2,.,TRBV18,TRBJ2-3,CASSPTLGLAGGHDTTDTQYF,TGTGCCAGCTCACCTACACTTGGACTAGCGGGAGGTCACGACACAACAGATACGCAGTATTTT
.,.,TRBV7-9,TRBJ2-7,CASSSRLGGYEQYF,TGTGCCAGCAGCTCTCGCCTCGGGGGCTACGAGCAGTACTTC
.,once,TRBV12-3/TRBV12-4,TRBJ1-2,CASSFQQNYGYTF,TGTGCCAGCAGTTTTCAGCAAAACTATGGCTACACCTTC
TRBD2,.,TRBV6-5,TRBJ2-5,CASSYPGGGETQYF,TGTGCCAGCAGTTACCCCGGGGGAGGGGAGACCCAGTACTTC
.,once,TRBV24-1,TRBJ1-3,CATSDVSGNTIYF,TGTGCCACCAGTGACGTCTCTGGAAACACCATATATTTT
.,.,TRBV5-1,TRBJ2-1,CASSLAETRYYNEQFF,TGCGCCAGCAGCTTGGCTGAGACTAGGTACTACAATGAGCAGTTCTTC
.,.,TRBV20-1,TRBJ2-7,CSASWDAISYEQYF,TGCAGTGCTAGTTGGGACGCCATCTCCTACGAGCAGTACTTC
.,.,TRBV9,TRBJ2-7,CASSVPERTASYEQYF,TGTGCCAGCAGCGTACCCGAGCGCACAGCCTCCTACGAGCAGTACTTC
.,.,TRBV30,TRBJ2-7,CAWAGHYNEQYF,TGTGCCTGGGCGGGACACTACAACGAGCAGTACTTC
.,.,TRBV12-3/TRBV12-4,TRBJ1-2,CASSSRGQYGYTF,TGTGCCAGCAGTTCCCGAGGACAGTATGGCTACACCTTC
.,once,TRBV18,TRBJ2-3,CASSPTPGFTDTQYF,TGTGCCAGCTCACCAACCCCCGGTTTCACAGATACGCAGTATTTT
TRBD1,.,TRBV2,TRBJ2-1,CASREGQGAYNEQFF,TGTGCCAGCAGAGAGGGACAGGGGGCCTACAATGAGCAGTTCTTC